Each of the 27 T cell receptor beta chains below was sequenced from the same sample in a study of T cell responses to AZD1222 COVID-19 vaccine. Generated by immunoSEQ multiplex PCR, the TCRdb table keeps only in-frame clones and is missing some. The sample records about 150,000 clones, approximately 88% being singletons. The sample was peripheral blood, taken on day 0 of AZD1222 vaccination. These receptors were taken from an adult in good health.

This clone has only a few counts. The chain is built from TRBV19 and TRBJ2-2, with a possible D match to TRBD1 (8 bases). V gave up 4 bases and J gave up 4 bases, with 13 bases separating them. Germline V lookup: CDR1 LNHDA, CDR2 SQIVND (reference sequence). The CDR3 length is 15 residues. CDR3 region: CASSKTGEGTGELFF. The CDR3 nucleotides are TGTGCCAGTAGTAAGACAGGGGAGGGCACCGGGGAGCTGTTTTTT. The full variable domain, in which reference TRBV19 and TRBJ2-2 provide the parts outside the CDR3, is DGGITQSPKYLFRKEGQNVTLSCEQNLNHDAMYWYRQDPGQGLRLIYYSQIVNDFQKGDIAEGYSVSREKKESFPLTVTSAQKNPTAFYLCASSKTGEGTGELFFGEGSRLTVL.

The chain uses TRBV5-1 and TRBJ2-5, with TRBD1 matching 10 bases. Per the germline V gene, CDR1 is SGHRS and CDR2 is YFSETQ. The CDR3 spans 15 residues. V shed 0 bases and J 5 bases; nucleotides not matched to a gene: 4. The CDR3 region has the DNA TGCGCCAGCAGCTTGGCGGGGGGACAGGGGGAGACCCAGTACTTC. Amino acid sequence: CASSLAGGQGETQYF.

The chain combines TRBV28 with TRBJ1-1; D gene uncertain. Germline V gene sequence: CDR1 MDHEN, CDR2 SYDVKM. This CDR3 is built from 14 residues. V was pared by 6 bases and J by 3 bases, with 14 bases between. CDR3 sequence: CASSGRTWHTEAFF. DNA for the CDR3: TGTGCCAGCAGCGGGAGGACTTGGCACACTGAAGCTTTCTTT.

The chain employs TRBV6-4 and TRBJ1-2, with D possibly matching TRBD1 (5 bases). The CDR3 loop spans 17 amino acids. V was pared by 0 bases and J by 2 bases, with 16 bases between. CDR1 is MRHNA, CDR2 SNTAGT, per germline. The CDR3 spells CASSDSKQGPPNYGYTF. The CDR3, as DNA: TGTGCCAGCAGTGACTCGAAGCAGGGACCTCCAAACTATGGCTACACCTTC.

This chain uses TRBV3-1 (or the pseudogene TRBV3-2) with TRBJ1-2; D is ambiguous. This CDR3 is 15 amino acids long. The germline gives CDR1 LGHDT, CDR2 YNNKEL (reference sequence). Trimming cost V 0 bases and J 4 bases, with 12 bases left between them. CDR3: CASSQDRGRLYGYTF. The CDR3 bases are TGTGCCAGCAGCCAAGATCGCGGGAGACTCTATGGCTACACCTTC.

V usage is TRBV28 and J usage is TRBJ1-2, with a possible D match to TRBD1 (5 bases). The V end was cut by 0 bases, the J end by 8 bases, with 10 bases between. The CDR3 is 13 amino acids. CDR1 is MDHEN and CDR2 is SYDVKM in the germline V gene. CDR3: CASSLWRGTGYTF. In DNA, the CDR3 is TGTGCCAGCAGTTTATGGAGGGGCACCGGCTACACCTTC.

This sequence joins TRBV5-1 and TRBJ2-2; 7 bases are a match to TRBD1. The CDR3 is 14 residues long. The V gene end was trimmed by 3 bases and the J gene end by 4 bases; junction bases not matched to a gene: 3. CDR1 SGHRS and CDR2 YFSETQ come from the germline V gene. CDR3 loop: CASSYRTGTGELFF. CDR3 nucleotide sequence: TGCGCCAGCAGCTACAGGACAGGCACCGGGGAGCTGTTTTTT.

V gene TRBV6-5 combines with J gene TRBJ1-5; 7 bases map to TRBD1. From germline, CDR1 is MNHEY and CDR2 SVGAGI. CDR3 length equals 14 residues. V was clipped by 6 bases and J by 2 bases; unmatched bases: 4. CDR3 sequence: CASSRGQGNQPQHF. CDR3 coding DNA: TGTGCCAGCAGCCGAGGACAGGGCAATCAGCCCCAGCATTTT.

The chain is built from TRBV29-1 and TRBJ1-2, with D possibly TRBD1 on 5 matching bases. Trimming pared 1 base from V and 0 bases from J, leaving 9 bases between. The germline V gene has CDR1 SQVTM and CDR2 ANQGSEA. This CDR3 is built from 14 residues. The CDR3 bases are TGCAGCGTTGAAGTCAGGGCTACTAACTATGGCTACACCTTC. Its translation is CSVEVRATNYGYTF.

The gene calls are TRBV6-6 and TRBJ1-1; unclear D gene. CDR3 length: 14 residues. Trimming shortened V by 2 bases and J by 1 base, and 8 bases separated the two germline ends. Germline V lookup: CDR1 MNHNY, CDR2 SVGAGI (reference sequence). CDR3 DNA sequence: TGTGCCAGCAGTTACGTGGCCGGGAACACTGAAGCTTTCTTT. Its translation: CASSYVAGNTEAFF.

The gene calls are TRBV11-3 and TRBJ2-1, with TRBD2 matching 10 bases. With 3 bases clipped from V and 7 bases from J, the junction kept 6 bases outside the gene matches. Germline CDR1 reads SGHNT; CDR2 reads YENEEA. The CDR3 consists of 15 residues. For the CDR3, the DNA is TGTGCCAGCAGCTTCTCTAGCGGGAGCGGTAATGAGCAGTTCTTC. Its protein is CASSFSSGSGNEQFF. The whole variable domain, remainder taken from reference TRBV11-3 and TRBJ2-1, is EAGVVQSPRYKIIEKKQPVAFWCNPISGHNTLYWYLQNLGQGPELLIRYENEEAVDDSQLPKDRFSAERLKGVDSTLKIQPAELGDSAVYLCASSFSSGSGNEQFFGPGTRLTVL.

V usage is TRBV6-2 or TRBV6-3 and J usage is TRBJ2-1; no definite D call. The CDR3 runs to 15 residues. V shed 3 bases and J shed 5 bases, with 14 bases lying between them. CDR1 and CDR2 from the germline V gene are MNHEY and SVGEGT. The CDR3 coding sequence is TGTGCCAGCAGTTATCTCAACGGACCCGACAATGAGCAGTTCTTC. Its protein is CASSYLNGPDNEQFF.

This chain joins TRBV11-2 and TRBJ1-5; D perhaps matches TRBD1 (6 bases). CDR1 and CDR2 from the germline V gene are SGHAT and FQNNGV. The CDR3 sequence is 15 residues long. Trimming pared 5 bases from V and 5 bases from J, leaving 16 bases between. The CDR3, as DNA: TGTGCCAGCAGCGCCACAGGGAGCTCCGATCAGCCCCAGCATTTT. Translating it yields CASSATGSSDQPQHF.

V and J are TRBV6-5 and TRBJ2-3; no firm D call. Germline loops: CDR1 MNHEY, CDR2 SVGAGI. V was clipped by 1 base and J by 1 base, with 6 bases between them. This CDR3 has 14 residues. The CDR3 spells CASSYYGGTDTQYF. The DNA of the CDR3 is TGTGCCAGCAGTTACTACGGCGGCACAGATACGCAGTATTTT.

The chain has TRBV12-3 or TRBV12-4 and TRBJ2-7; D not resolved. V dropped 2 bases and J dropped 1 base, with 6 bases sitting between them. The length of the CDR3 is 13 residues. This chain's CDR3 is CASSLSSSYEQYF. CDR3 sequence (DNA): TGTGCCAGCAGTTTATCCAGTTCCTACGAGCAGTACTTC.

V usage is TRBV19 and J usage is TRBJ2-1; 10 bases fit TRBD1. With 3 bases clipped from V and 7 bases from J, the junction kept 3 bases outside the gene matches. The CDR3 is 14 residues long. Per germline, CDR1 LNHDA and CDR2 SQIVND (reference sequence). CDR3 residues: CASSMRGQGNEQFF. CDR3 bases: TGTGCCAGTAGTATGAGGGGACAGGGGAATGAGCAGTTCTTC. Full variable domain (remainder filled in from reference TRBV19 and TRBJ2-1): DGGITQSPKYLFRKEGQNVTLSCEQNLNHDAMYWYRQDPGQGLRLIYYSQIVNDFQKGDIAEGYSVSREKKESFPLTVTSAQKNPTAFYLCASSMRGQGNEQFFGPGTRLTVL.

J is TRBJ1-6 and V is TRBV4-3; D is undetermined. Trimming shortened V by 0 bases and J by 5 bases, and 14 bases separated the two germline ends. The germline V gene encodes CDR1 LGHNA and CDR2 YSLEER. The CDR3 has 17 residues. DNA of the CDR3: TGCGCCAGCAGCCAAGATTTAGGGCAGTTAAATAATTCACCCCTCCACTTT. Its protein is CASSQDLGQLNNSPLHF.

This chain joins TRBV4-3 and TRBJ2-2; TRBD2 aligns across 7 bases. The CDR3 sequence is 16 residues long. V was pared by 4 bases and J by 4 bases, with 9 bases of the junction left unmatched. Germline V gives CDR1 LGHNA, CDR2 YSLEER. The CDR3 DNA sequence: TGCGCCAGCAGCCCCAACTCGGGACTACCCACCGGGGAGCTGTTTTTT. Residues: CASSPNSGLPTGELFF.

This clone was recorded once. The chain links TRBV6-5 to TRBJ1-2; a possible D gene is TRBD1 (5 bases). Germline assignment: CDR1 MNHEY and CDR2 SVGAGI. The CDR3 totals 14 residues. V lost 7 bases, J lost 4 bases, and 16 bases lay in between. The CDR3 sequence: CASTPEGRIYGYTF. The CDR3 nucleotides are TGTGCCAGCACTCCCGAGGGACGGATCTATGGCTACACCTTC.

V usage is TRBV5-1 and J usage is TRBJ1-4; D possibly corresponds to TRBD1 (6 bases). CDR3 size: 16 residues. The V end was cut by 2 bases, the J end by 8 bases, with 19 bases between. Germline V gene data show CDR1 as SGHRS and CDR2 as YFSETQ. In DNA form, the CDR3 reads TGCGCCAGCAGCTTCGAAGGGACCAGGGGTGGCGAAAAACTGTTTTTT. Translating it yields CASSFEGTRGGEKLFF. Full variable domain (rest looked up from reference TRBV5-1 and TRBJ1-4): KAGVTQTPRYLIKTRGQQVTLSCSPISGHRSVSWYQQTPGQGLQFLFEYFSETQRNKGNFPGRFSGRQFSNSRSEMNVSTLELGDSALYLCASSFEGTRGGEKLFFGSGTQLSVL.

This chain uses TRBV7-2 with TRBJ1-1, with 8 bases fitting TRBD1. Germline lookup yields CDR1 SGHTA and CDR2 FQGNSA. The CDR3 extends over 14 amino acids. J gave up 2 bases and V 5 bases, and 4 bases lay outside the gene matches. The CDR3 nucleotides are TGTGCCAGCAGCCTAGACAGGGGTAACACTGAAGCTTTCTTT. Its translation is CASSLDRGNTEAFF.

The gene calls are TRBV27 and TRBJ1-5; 7 bases agree with TRBD1. The CDR3 has 14 amino acids. Germline CDR1 reads MNHEY; CDR2 reads SMNVEV (reference sequence). With 6 bases clipped from V and 5 bases from J, the junction kept 7 bases outside the gene matches. CDR3 nucleotide sequence: TGTGCCAGCAGGCAGGGGGTTTTCGATCAGCCCCAGCATTTT. It translates to CASRQGVFDQPQHF.

This chain connects TRBV3-1 (or the pseudogene TRBV3-2) to TRBJ1-2; perhaps TRBD1 as D (5 bases). Trimming stripped 2 bases from V and 8 bases from J, with 12 bases between. There are 13 residues in the CDR3. Germline V gene data show CDR1 as LGHDT and CDR2 as YNNKEL (reference sequence). CDR3 protein: CASSQLARAGYTF. The CDR3 nucleotides are TGTGCCAGCAGCCAATTGGCCAGGGCCGGCTACACCTTC.

This rearrangement joins TRBV3-1 (or the pseudogene TRBV3-2) to TRBJ1-1; D remains ambiguous. Per the germline V gene, CDR1 is LGHDT and CDR2 is YNNKEL (reference sequence). The CDR3 runs to 15 residues. Trimming shortened V by 1 base and J by 4 bases, and 13 bases separated the two germline ends. The CDR3 here is CASSQAPLGITEAFF. In DNA form, the CDR3 reads TGTGCCAGCAGCCAAGCCCCCCTGGGGATCACTGAAGCTTTCTTT.

The chain is built from TRBV15 and TRBJ2-1; no firm D call. The CDR3 length is 14 residues. The V gene's germline CDR1 is LNHNV and CDR2 YYDKDF (reference sequence). The V and J ends lost 0 bases and 6 bases respectively, with 9 bases between them. This CDR3 reads CATSREEQRNEQFF. The CDR3 coding sequence is TGTGCCACCAGCAGAGAAGAGCAGCGCAATGAGCAGTTCTTC. The complete variable domain, with remaining parts taken from reference TRBV15 and TRBJ2-1, reads DAMVIQNPRYQVTQFGKPVTLSCSQTLNHNVMYWYQQKSSQAPKLLFHYYDKDFNNEADTPDNFQSRRPNTSFCFLDIRSPGLGDTAMYLCATSREEQRNEQFFGPGTRLTVL.

This clone was found once. The V gene is TRBV4-1, the J gene TRBJ2-2, with 10 bases identical to TRBD2. Trimming took 5 bases from V and 7 from J; bases not matched to a gene: 10. Germline lookup yields CDR1 MGHRA and CDR2 YSYEKL. This CDR3 is built from 16 residues. The CDR3 DNA sequence: TGCGCCAGCAGCTCCCGCCGGCTAGCGGGGGTCGGGGAGCTGTTTTTT. It translates to CASSSRRLAGVGELFF.

The chain has TRBV28 and TRBJ1-6; the D is unclear. There are 13 residues in the CDR3. The V end was cut by 2 bases, the J end by 10 bases, with 9 bases between. Germline V gene lookup returns CDR1 MDHEN and CDR2 SYDVKM. The CDR3 is CASSLQAGSPLHF. Written as DNA, the CDR3 is TGTGCCAGCAGTTTACAAGCAGGATCACCCCTCCACTTT. Drawing the rest from reference TRBV28 and TRBJ1-6, the complete variable domain is DVKVTQSSRYLVKRTGEKVFLECVQDMDHENMFWYRQDPGLGLRLIYFSYDVKMKEKGDIPEGYSVSREKKERFSLILESASTNQTSMYLCASSLQAGSPLHFGNGTRLTVT.